The sequence of this TCR beta chain was determined in a study of T cells in Graves' hyperthyroidism and ophthalmopathy. Between the trimmed V and J ends, which lost 3 bases and 3 bases, there was a span of 18 bases. The CDR3 spans 17 residues. Germline V CDR1 and CDR2: SGHRS, YFSETQ. Amplification of TCR beta CDR3 regions used RNA as the template. Primed by the HTBI set, a first-round RT-PCR was run on the TCR CDR3. TCRdb recomputed calls from the multiplex PCR reads with MiXCR, one row per CDR3 protein. The sample includes about 520,000 distinct CDR3 sequences, more than 20% seen only once; the top ten take around a quarter. This clonotype was seen repeatedly, ten times or more.

The sequence was obtained from a man aged 18-30 years with Graves' hyperthyroidism. The chain combines TRBV5-1 with TRBJ2-2; D assignment may be TRBD1 or TRBD2 (5 bases each). Input material: blood. The chain's CDR3 is CASSSTSLGVDTGELFF. CDR3 bases: TGCGCCAGCAGCTCAACCAGTTTGGGGGTGGACACCGGGGAGCTGTTTTTT.